This TCR beta chain originates from a study of tumor and adjacent non-tumor tissue in lung cancer. Study information: Patients comprised 12 adenocarcinoma, a couple of squamous cell carcinoma and 1 small cell lung cancer. Overall study findings and caveats: Tumor tissue had significantly higher TCR diversity than normal lung.

The template was RNA from unsorted bulk tissue. Distant lung tissue was collected more than 3 cm away from the tumor edge. At least ten counts were recorded for this clonotype. The antigen remains unidentified. V gave up 0 bases and J gave up 1 base, with 5 bases separating them. Germline V gives CDR1 SGHDT, CDR2 YYEEEE. This CDR3 comprises 14 residues. A modified ARM-PCR protocol with three rounds of nested PCR amplified TCRbeta. One entry per CDR3 protein results from TCRdb running MiXCR on the multiplex PCR reads. The table records approximately 120,000 distinct CDR3 sequences, about 61% of them present only once.

This receptor was obtained from a man aged 55 to 70 with non-small cell lung cancer. The sample was distant non-tumor lung tissue. The chain has TRBV5-6 and TRBJ2-4, with D perhaps matching TRBD1 (5 bases). Here the CDR3 DNA reads TGTGCCAGCAGCTTGGGACAGGCCAAAAACATTCAGTACTTC. It translates to CASSLGQAKNIQYF.